This entry lists 17 T cell receptor beta chains sequenced from one sample in a study of neurological immune-mediated disorders. TCRdb ran MiXCR on the 5' RACE reads and lists one entry per CDR3 protein. The sample lists 75,000 to 85,000 distinct CDR3 sequences, more than 15% seen once, with less than 20% in the top ten. Sequencing input: PBMCs. These receptors all come from a woman aged 40 to 50 in good health.

This chain joins TRBV5-1 and TRBJ2-3; D not certain. Germline CDR1 and CDR2: SGHRS and YFSETQ. The CDR3 loop spans 15 amino acids. The germline V and J ends were trimmed by 3 bases and 1 base, with 12 bases remaining between them. CDR3 loop: CASSSEPRGTDTQYF. For the CDR3, the DNA is TGCGCCAGCAGCTCGGAACCAAGAGGCACAGATACGCAGTATTTT. The full variable domain, its missing parts supplied by reference TRBV5-1 and TRBJ2-3, is KAGVTQTPRYLIKTRGQQVTLSCSPISGHRSVSWYQQTPGQGLQFLFEYFSETQRNKGNFPGRFSGRQFSNSRSEMNVSTLELGDSALYLCASSSEPRGTDTQYFGPGTRLTVL.

In its sample, this clonotype was seen many times. V is TRBV12-3 or TRBV12-4 and J is TRBJ1-2; D ambiguous. CDR3 length: 12 amino acids. V lost 3 bases, J lost 8 bases, and 10 bases lay in between. The CDR3 spells CASSFDHGGYTF. The CDR3 bases are TGTGCCAGCAGTTTCGACCACGGAGGCTACACCTTC.

This rearrangement joins TRBV6-5 to TRBJ1-5, with D possibly matching TRBD1 (6 bases). Germline CDR1 and CDR2: MNHEY and SVGAGI. CDR3 size: 14 residues. Trimming took 2 bases from V and 7 from J, leaving 12 bases between them. CDR3 in DNA: TGTGCCAGCAGTTACGGGGGCCAAGGCCAGCCCCAGCATTTT. Its translation: CASSYGGQGQPQHF.

Regarding this clonotype: A clone one base away is much larger, so this may be a read error. The chain recombines TRBV7-2 with TRBJ1-1; D may be TRBD1 (5 bases). This CDR3 is built from 15 residues. CDR1 is SGHTA and CDR2 is FQGNSA in the germline V gene. Trimming shortened V by 5 bases and J by 4 bases, and 17 bases separated the two germline ends. CDR3 amino acids: CASSPRHGAFTEAFF. The CDR3 nucleotides read TGTGCCAGCAGCCCTAGACATGGGGCATTCACTGAAGCTTTCTTT. Full variable domain (outside the CDR3, taken from reference TRBV7-2 and TRBJ1-1): GAGVSQSPSNKVTEKGKDVELRCDPISGHTALYWYRQSLGQGLEFLIYFQGNSAPDKSGLPSDRFSAERTGGSVSTLTIQRTQQEDSAVYLCASSPRHGAFTEAFFGQGTRLTVV.

This clonotype was picked up many times. V usage is TRBV7-3 and J usage is TRBJ2-1; TRBD2 aligns across 7 bases. This CDR3 contains 15 residues. Germline CDR1 and CDR2: SGHTA and FQGTGA. With V trimmed by 0 bases and J by 6 bases, 5 bases remained unmatched. The DNA of the CDR3 is TGTGCCAGCAGCTTAACAGGACTAGGTCCCAATGAGCAGTTCTTC. This encodes CASSLTGLGPNEQFF.

The sample holds many counts of this clonotype. The chain employs TRBV5-1 and TRBJ2-7; maybe TRBD2 (5 bases). Trimming cost V 1 base and J 3 bases, with 11 bases left between them. Germline V gives CDR1 SGHRS, CDR2 YFSETQ. CDR3 size: 14 residues. The CDR3 DNA is TGCGCCAGCAGCTTGTCCCAGGCGGGCTACGAGCAGTACTTC. It is translated as CASSLSQAGYEQYF. The full variable domain, in which reference TRBV5-1 and TRBJ2-7 provide the parts outside the CDR3, is KAGVTQTPRYLIKTRGQQVTLSCSPISGHRSVSWYQQTPGQGLQFLFEYFSETQRNKGNFPGRFSGRQFSNSRSEMNVSTLELGDSALYLCASSLSQAGYEQYFGPGTRLTVT.

This clonotype appeared many times. The gene calls are TRBV12-3 or TRBV12-4 and TRBJ1-3; a possible D gene is TRBD1 (6 bases). The CDR3 is 12 residues long. V was pared by 7 bases and J by 4 bases, with 8 bases between. This CDR3 reads CASTGTGNTIYF. CDR3 DNA sequence: TGTGCCAGCACCGGGACAGGAAACACCATATATTTT.

This clonotype has ten or more counts. This chain connects TRBV6-2 or TRBV6-3 to TRBJ2-2; D ambiguous. The CDR3 length is 12 residues. Germline V gives CDR1 MNHEY, CDR2 SVGEGT. With 7 bases removed from V and 3 bases from J, the gap between germline ends came to 6 bases. The CDR3 DNA sequence: TGTGCCAGCACTTGGGACACCGGGGAGCTGTTTTTT. Residues: CASTWDTGELFF.

This clonotype was detected many times. V and J are TRBV20-1 and TRBJ2-4, with D uncertain. The CDR3 spans 12 residues. The germline CDR1 and CDR2 sequences are DFQATT and SNEGSKA (reference sequence). The V gene lost 0 bases and the J gene lost 6 bases, with 6 bases spanning the gap. CDR3 protein: CSAREYTNIQYF. CDR3 in DNA: TGCAGTGCTAGAGAGTACACAAACATTCAGTACTTC.

This chain joins TRBV20-1 and TRBJ2-5; the match to TRBD2 covers 13 bases. This CDR3 is 19 amino acids long. Germline trimming cut 1 base from V and 1 base from J; bases unmatched to any gene: 12. Per germline, CDR1 DFQATT and CDR2 SNEGSKA (reference sequence). CDR3 nucleotides: TGCAGTGCTAGAGCACTAGCGGGGGGGCCCCGAGTGATCCAAGAGACCCAGTACTTC. Protein: CSARALAGGPRVIQETQYF.

This clonotype was seen many times. The chain's CDR3 is CASSDGLADTQYF. The CDR3 nucleotides are TGTGCCAGCAGCGACGGGCTGGCAGATACGCAGTATTTT. The rearrangement uses TRBV9 and TRBJ2-3; D is ambiguous. The CDR3 totals 13 residues. Trimming removed 3 bases at V and 4 bases at J, with 9 bases between. The germline gives CDR1 SGDLS, CDR2 YYNGEE.

There are many counts of this clonotype. V usage is TRBV12-3 or TRBV12-4 and J usage is TRBJ2-3, with D possibly being TRBD2 (7 bases). This CDR3 region has 13 residues. The V gene lost 7 bases and the J gene lost 5 bases, with 13 bases spanning the gap. CDR3 coding DNA: TGTGCCAGCACCGGGGGGCGGATAGATACGCAGTATTTT. Its translation: CASTGGRIDTQYF.

In its sample, this clonotype was seen many times. The gene calls are TRBV11-1 and TRBJ2-7; 8 bases line up with TRBD2. The germline CDR1 and CDR2 sequences are SGHAT and FQDESV (reference sequence). CDR3 length: 14 residues. After removal of 5 bases from V and 3 bases from J, the junction contained 6 bases not matched to a gene. The CDR3 region has the DNA TGTGCCAGCAGCCGGGGGGGAGATGACTACGAGCAGTACGTC. It is translated as CASSRGGDDYEQYV.

In its sample, this clonotype was seen a few times. This rearrangement joins TRBV6-6 to TRBJ2-7; no firm D call. Per the germline V gene, CDR1 is MNHNY and CDR2 is SVGAGI (reference sequence). The V end lost 5 bases, the J end lost 2 bases, and 10 bases lay between the germline ends. The CDR3 is made up of 13 amino acids. CDR3 in DNA: TGTGCCAGCAGTCGACTCATCGCCTACGAGCAGTACTTC. This translates into CASSRLIAYEQYF.

This clonotype was found many times. This sequence joins TRBV7-8 and TRBJ1-1, with D tentatively TRBD1 (6 bases). Germline V lookup: CDR1 SGHVS, CDR2 FQNEAQ. V was pared by 0 bases and J by 7 bases, with 9 bases between. The CDR3 runs 13 residues. The CDR3 spells CASSLARDNEAFF. CDR3 nucleotide sequence: TGTGCCAGCAGCTTAGCCCGGGACAATGAAGCTTTCTTT.

This clonotype was counted many times. The genes are TRBV20-1 and TRBJ1-4; 7 bases are shared with TRBD1. The ends lost 6 bases at V and 6 bases at J; junction bases unmatched: 4. CDR3 length: 12 residues. The germline CDR1 and CDR2 sequences are DFQATT and SNEGSKA (reference sequence). This CDR3 reads CSAGQGDEKLFF. In DNA, the CDR3 is TGCAGTGCGGGCCAGGGGGATGAAAAACTGTTTTTT.

This clonotype has ten or more counts. The rearrangement uses TRBV20-1 and TRBJ2-7, with 8 nucleotides matching TRBD2. Germline V CDR1 and CDR2: DFQATT, SNEGSKA (reference sequence). J lost 6 bases, V lost 4 bases, and 5 bases had no gene match. There are 12 residues in the CDR3. Here the CDR3 reads CSANGRGGEQYF. The CDR3 DNA sequence: TGCAGTGCTAACGGGAGGGGGGGCGAGCAGTACTTC.